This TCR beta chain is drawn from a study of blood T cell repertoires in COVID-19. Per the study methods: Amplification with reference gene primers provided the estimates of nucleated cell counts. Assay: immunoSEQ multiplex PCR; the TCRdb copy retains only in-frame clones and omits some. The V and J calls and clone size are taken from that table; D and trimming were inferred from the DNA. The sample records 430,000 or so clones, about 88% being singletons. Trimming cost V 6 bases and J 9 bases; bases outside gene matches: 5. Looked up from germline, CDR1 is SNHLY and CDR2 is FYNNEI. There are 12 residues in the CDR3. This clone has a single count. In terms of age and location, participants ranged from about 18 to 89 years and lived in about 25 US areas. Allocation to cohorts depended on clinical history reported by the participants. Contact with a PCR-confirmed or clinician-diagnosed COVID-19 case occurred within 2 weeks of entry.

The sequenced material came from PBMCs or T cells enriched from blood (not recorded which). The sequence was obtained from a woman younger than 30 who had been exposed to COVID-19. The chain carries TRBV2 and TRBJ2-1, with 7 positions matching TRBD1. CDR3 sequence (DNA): TGTGCCAGCAGGGTACAGGGGACTGAGCAGTTCTTC. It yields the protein CASRVQGTEQFF.